This T cell receptor (beta chain) was identified during a study of CXCR3-negative and CXCR3-positive naive CD8 T cells. Overall study findings and caveats: Sequencing showed both naive subsets with comparably high diversity, and memory CD8+ cells much lower.

Per germline, CDR1 SNHLY and CDR2 FYNNEI. This CDR3 is 13 amino acids long. Naive CD8+ T cells showed a CD45RO-CCR7+CD27+CD95- phenotype. Details on this clonotype: Its cognate antigen is unknown.

The authors prepared UMI-labeled TRB cDNA libraries by 5' RACE. Each CDR3 protein gets one entry in TCRdb, which reprocessed the 5' RACE reads and gives no DNA. The ten most abundant clones cover around 2% of a sample with thousands of distinct CDR3 sequences. The source is a human donor in good health. Some clones in this sample may be carry-over from other donors' samples. This chain connects TRBV2 to TRBJ1-1. Sequenced sample: naive CXCR3- CD8+ T cells from blood. Noted subset: CD45RO-CCR7+CD27+CD95- naive CD8+ T cells lacking CXCR3 (TNR3-). The CDR3 region is CASSYAVATEAFF.